This T cell receptor beta chain originates from a study of a mutant IDH1 vaccine in newly diagnosed glioma. As for the study in general: Following radiotherapy alone, or alongside temozolomide cycles, vaccination was started after an interval of 4-6 weeks. Patients were pretreated with radiotherapy, temozolomide, or both, mostly both.

Data came from immunoSEQ multiplex PCR; TCRdb stores just in-frame clones and leaves some out. The table shows about 32,000 clones, with roughly 78% occurring only once. This CDR3 is 15 amino acids long. Trimming removed 1 base at V and 2 bases at J, with 11 bases between. The germline CDR1 and CDR2 sequences are KGHSH and LQKENI. This clone has only one observation. Its antigen is undetermined. The time point here: week 35, safety follow-up. With topical imiquimod, each dose of the vaccine consisted of 300 ug of mutant IDH1 20-mer peptide. The source of this sequence is a middle-aged man with glioma. Some clones in this sample may be carry-over from other donors' samples. The chain has TRBV18 and TRBJ1-1; TRBD1 might be the D (5 bases). The sample in question was PBMCs, obtained from a glioma patient whose treatment included an IDH1 peptide vaccine. This chain's CDR3 is CASSPRVGDNTEAFF. CDR3 in DNA: TGTGCCAGCTCACCACGTGTAGGGGACAACACTGAAGCTTTCTTT.